The 18 T cell receptor beta chains in this list originate from one sample, sequenced in a study of cytomegalovirus exposure and HLA in healthy donors. The method was immunoSEQ multiplex PCR; TCRdb's version includes in-frame clones alone and lacks a portion of them. The table shows under 400,000 clones, with approximately 85% occurring only once. The sequenced material came from PBMCs. Receptor source: a man younger than 40 in good health and CMV-seronegative.

V usage is TRBV6-5 and J usage is TRBJ2-3; the D gene is possibly TRBD1 (6 bases). CDR1 MNHEY and CDR2 SVGAGI come from the germline V gene. CDR3 size: 12 residues. V lost 4 bases to trimming and J lost 6 bases, with 8 bases between them. In DNA, the CDR3 is TGTGCCAGCAGTTTAACAGGGGATACGCAGTATTTT. Protein sequence: CASSLTGDTQYF.

This chain uses TRBV29-1 with TRBJ2-3; a weak D match, TRBD2 (7 bases). Looked up from germline, CDR1 is SQVTM and CDR2 is ANQGSEA. The CDR3 is 18 residues long. Between the trimmed V and J ends, which lost 0 bases and 2 bases, there was a span of 21 bases. The CDR3: CSVEDPGERGGLTDTQYF. The CDR3 region has the DNA TGCAGCGTTGAAGATCCGGGGGAAAGGGGGGGACTCACAGATACGCAGTATTTT.

The chain uses TRBV7-8 and TRBJ1-2; D is unresolved. V lost 5 bases, J lost 5 bases, and 12 bases lay in between. The CDR3 runs to 13 residues. Germline values: CDR1 SGHVS, CDR2 FQNEAQ. The CDR3 loop reads CASSPDYGYGYTF. In DNA form, the CDR3 reads TGTGCCAGCAGCCCGGACTATGGTTATGGCTACACCTTC.

V is TRBV30 and J is TRBJ2-1; the D gene is possibly TRBD2 (5 bases). The V end was cut by 0 bases, the J end by 8 bases, with 17 bases between. The CDR3 sequence is 15 residues long. Germline lookup yields CDR1 GTSNPN and CDR2 SVGIG (reference sequence). The CDR3 here is CAWSVPENPRDEQFF. CDR3 DNA sequence: TGTGCCTGGAGTGTCCCCGAGAATCCGAGGGATGAGCAGTTCTTC.

CDR3 coding DNA: TGTGCCAGCAGTTCCAGGACTAGCCGCACAGATACGCAGTATTTT. It is translated as CASSSRTSRTDTQYF. This chain connects TRBV27 to TRBJ2-3; TRBD2 aligns across 8 bases. The CDR3 contains 15 residues. Germline CDR1 and CDR2: MNHEY and SMNVEV (reference sequence). The V gene end was trimmed by 4 bases and the J gene end by 1 base; junction bases not matched to a gene: 4.

The chain recombines TRBV6-6 with TRBJ1-5, with TRBD1 identical over 10 bases. In germline, CDR1 is MNHNY, CDR2 SVGAGI (reference sequence). This CDR3 comprises 16 residues. V was pared by 2 bases and J by 2 bases, with 3 bases of the junction left unmatched. DNA of the CDR3: TGTGCCAGCAGTTACGTTGGGACAGGGGGCAATCAGCCCCAGCATTTT. Translating gives CASSYVGTGGNQPQHF.

The J gene is TRBJ2-7, the V gene TRBV6-1; the match to TRBD2 covers 10 bases. This CDR3 is 14 amino acids long. Per germline, CDR1 MNHNS and CDR2 SASEGT. Trimming cost V 7 bases and J 4 bases; bases outside gene matches: 7. The CDR3: CASNPVAGGYEQYF. DNA of the CDR3: TGTGCCAGCAACCCGGTAGCGGGGGGTTACGAGCAGTACTTC.

The V call is TRBV6-5, the J call TRBJ1-2, with 7 bases identical to TRBD1. V lost 0 bases and J lost 1; bases outside the gene matches: 2. Germline loops: CDR1 MNHEY, CDR2 SVGAGI. The CDR3 has 15 amino acids. The CDR3 DNA sequence: TGTGCCAGCAGTTACTCGAGACAGGGTAACTATGGCTACACCTTC. It is translated as CASSYSRQGNYGYTF.

The rearrangement joins TRBV29-1 to TRBJ2-4; D is unclear. Trimming pared 4 bases from V and 2 bases from J, leaving 9 bases between. This CDR3 has 13 amino acids. CDR1 and CDR2 from the germline V gene are SQVTM and ANQGSEA. The CDR3 bases are TGCAGCGTTGCTTCCCTAACCAAAAACATTCAGTACTTC. This encodes CSVASLTKNIQYF.

The chain links TRBV18 to TRBJ2-2, with TRBD1 matching 7 bases. After removal of 3 bases from V and 7 bases from J, the junction contained 8 bases not matched to a gene. There are 15 residues in the CDR3. The germline V gene has CDR1 KGHSH and CDR2 LQKENI. This CDR3 is CASSPLEGAFGELFF. CDR3 nucleotide sequence: TGTGCCAGCTCACCCCTAGAGGGGGCTTTCGGGGAGCTGTTTTTT.

V is TRBV30 and J is TRBJ2-2; 9 bases are shared with TRBD2. In germline, CDR1 is GTSNPN, CDR2 SVGIG (reference sequence). The CDR3 loop spans 15 amino acids. V shed 0 bases and J 6 bases; nucleotides not matched to a gene: 5. The CDR3 DNA reads as TGTGCCTGGAGTGTACTTGCGGGAGGGGCCGGGGAGCTGTTTTTT. This encodes CAWSVLAGGAGELFF.

The rearrangement uses TRBV30 and TRBJ2-1; TRBD2 is a possible D gene (6 bases). Per germline, CDR1 GTSNPN and CDR2 SVGIG (reference sequence). Trimming removed 3 bases at V and 6 bases at J, with 15 bases between. The CDR3 sequence is 14 residues long. The CDR3 spells CAWRLIGGGNEQFF. In DNA, the CDR3 is TGTGCCTGGAGGTTAATTGGGGGAGGCAATGAGCAGTTCTTC.

V gene TRBV5-1 combines with J gene TRBJ2-2; no firm D call. The CDR3 is 13 amino acids. V was shortened by 1 base and J by 4 bases, with 5 bases between the two germline ends. Germline V gene lookup returns CDR1 SGHRS and CDR2 YFSETQ. This chain's CDR3 is CASSLSATGELFF. The CDR3 DNA is TGCGCCAGCAGCTTGAGCGCCACCGGGGAGCTGTTTTTT.

The chain has TRBV10-1 and TRBJ1-1; D unresolved. Per germline, CDR1 WNHNN and CDR2 SYGVQD (reference sequence). The CDR3 has 11 residues. V lost 6 bases to trimming and J lost 1 base, with 3 bases between them. This CDR3 reads CASRRNTEAFF. The CDR3 DNA reads as TGCGCCAGCAGGAGGAACACTGAAGCTTTCTTT.

The genes are TRBV7-9 and TRBJ2-5, with D unresolved. This CDR3 has 14 amino acids. Trimming shortened V by 1 base and J by 5 bases, and 11 bases separated the two germline ends. Germline CDR1 is SEHNR and CDR2 is FQNEAQ (reference sequence). CDR3 loop: CASSLVAYGETQYF. CDR3 in DNA: TGTGCCAGCAGCTTAGTGGCTTACGGGGAGACCCAGTACTTC.

This chain connects TRBV7-7 to TRBJ2-1; possible D gene TRBD1, 5 bases. Per the germline V gene, CDR1 is SSHAT and CDR2 is FNYEAQ (reference sequence). Between the trimmed V and J ends, which lost 6 bases and 7 bases, there was a span of 13 bases. This CDR3 is built from 13 residues. The CDR3 loop reads CASSGASSNEQFF. The CDR3 bases are TGTGCCAGCAGTGGGGCCAGTTCAAATGAGCAGTTCTTC. The full variable domain, with the rest looked up from reference TRBV7-7 and TRBJ2-1, is GAGVSQSPRYKVTKRGQDVTLRCDPISSHATLYWYQQALGQGPEFLTYFNYEAQPDKSGLPSDRFSAERPEGSISTLTIQRTEQRDSAMYRCASSGASSNEQFFGPGTRLTVL.

This clone was observed a handful of times. The rearrangement joins TRBV18 to TRBJ1-1; D uncertain. Germline V gene data show CDR1 as KGHSH and CDR2 as LQKENI. There are 13 residues in the CDR3. V lost 3 bases to trimming and J lost 2 bases, with 7 bases between them. The CDR3 bases are TGTGCCAGCTCACCTACCAGAAACACTGAAGCTTTCTTT. The encoded protein is CASSPTRNTEAFF.

The table lists this clone with many counts. This chain joins TRBV5-1 and TRBJ1-2; 8 bases fit TRBD1. CDR3 size: 14 residues. Germline V gives CDR1 SGHRS, CDR2 YFSETQ. Trimming at V came to 0 bases and at J to 7 bases, leaving 5 bases not matched to a gene. The CDR3 protein is CASSLGDRSGGYTF. CDR3 sequence (DNA): TGCGCCAGCAGCTTGGGGGACAGGTCCGGTGGCTACACCTTC.